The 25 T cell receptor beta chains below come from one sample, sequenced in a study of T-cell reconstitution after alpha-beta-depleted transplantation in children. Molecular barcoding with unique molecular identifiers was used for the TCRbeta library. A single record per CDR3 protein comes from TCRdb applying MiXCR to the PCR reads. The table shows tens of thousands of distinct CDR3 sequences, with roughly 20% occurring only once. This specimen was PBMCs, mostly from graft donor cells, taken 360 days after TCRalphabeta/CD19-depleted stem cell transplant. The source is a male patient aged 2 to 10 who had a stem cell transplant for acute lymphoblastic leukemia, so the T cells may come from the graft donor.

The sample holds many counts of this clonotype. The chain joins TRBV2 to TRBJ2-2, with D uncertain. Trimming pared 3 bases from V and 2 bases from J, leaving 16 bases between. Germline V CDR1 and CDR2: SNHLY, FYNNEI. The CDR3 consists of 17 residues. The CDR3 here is CASSEVGFPLNTGELFF. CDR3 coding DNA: TGTGCCAGCAGTGAGGTGGGATTTCCCTTAAACACCGGGGAGCTGTTTTTT.

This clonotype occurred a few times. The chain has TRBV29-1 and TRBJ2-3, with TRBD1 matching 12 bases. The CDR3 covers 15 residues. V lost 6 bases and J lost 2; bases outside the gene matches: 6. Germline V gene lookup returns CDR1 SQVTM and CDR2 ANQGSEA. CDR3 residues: CSVRDRGLLTDTQYF. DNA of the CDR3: TGCAGCGTGAGGGACAGGGGGCTCCTCACAGATACGCAGTATTTT.

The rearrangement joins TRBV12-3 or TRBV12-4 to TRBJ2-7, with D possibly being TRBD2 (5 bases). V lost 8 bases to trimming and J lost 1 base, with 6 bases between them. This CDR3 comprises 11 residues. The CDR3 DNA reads TGTGCCAGCGGGAGATCCTACGAGCAGTACTTC. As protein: CASGRSYEQYF.

CDR3 in DNA: TGTGCCAGTAGTATAGGTGGAGGGATAGACATTCAGTACTTC. Translated, it gives CASSIGGGIDIQYF. The chain uses TRBV19 and TRBJ2-4; TRBD2 might be the D (6 bases). Germline V gene sequence: CDR1 LNHDA, CDR2 SQIVND (reference sequence). The length of the CDR3 is 14 residues. Trimming removed 1 base at V and 8 bases at J, with 12 bases between.

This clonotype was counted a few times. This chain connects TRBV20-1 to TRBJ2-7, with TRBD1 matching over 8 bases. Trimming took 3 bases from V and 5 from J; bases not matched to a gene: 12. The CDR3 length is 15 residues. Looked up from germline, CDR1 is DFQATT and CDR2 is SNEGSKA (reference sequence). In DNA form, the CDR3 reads TGCAGTGCTAGCCTTACCGGGACAGGAAGAAACGAGCAGTACTTC. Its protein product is CSASLTGTGRNEQYF.

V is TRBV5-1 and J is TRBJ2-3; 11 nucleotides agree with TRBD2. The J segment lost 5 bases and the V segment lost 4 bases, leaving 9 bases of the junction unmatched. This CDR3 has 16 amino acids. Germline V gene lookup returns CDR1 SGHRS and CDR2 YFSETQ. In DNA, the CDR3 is TGCGCCAGCAGCCCGGGACTAGCGGTACAGATAGATACGCAGTATTTT. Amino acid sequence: CASSPGLAVQIDTQYF.

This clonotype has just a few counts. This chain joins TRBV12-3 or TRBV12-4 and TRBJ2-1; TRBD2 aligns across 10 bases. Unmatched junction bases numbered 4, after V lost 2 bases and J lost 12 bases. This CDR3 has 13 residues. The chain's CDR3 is CASSLIRLAGQFF. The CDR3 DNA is TGTGCCAGCAGTTTAATCCGACTAGCGGGGCAGTTCTTC.

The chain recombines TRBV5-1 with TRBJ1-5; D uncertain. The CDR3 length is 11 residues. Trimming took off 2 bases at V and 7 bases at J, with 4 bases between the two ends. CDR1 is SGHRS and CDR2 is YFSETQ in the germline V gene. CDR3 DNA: TGCGCCAGCAGCTTACGCCAGCCCCAGCATTTT. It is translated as CASSLRQPQHF. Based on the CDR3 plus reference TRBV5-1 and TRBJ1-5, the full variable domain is KAGVTQTPRYLIKTRGQQVTLSCSPISGHRSVSWYQQTPGQGLQFLFEYFSETQRNKGNFPGRFSGRQFSNSRSEMNVSTLELGDSALYLCASSLRQPQHFGDGTRLSIL.

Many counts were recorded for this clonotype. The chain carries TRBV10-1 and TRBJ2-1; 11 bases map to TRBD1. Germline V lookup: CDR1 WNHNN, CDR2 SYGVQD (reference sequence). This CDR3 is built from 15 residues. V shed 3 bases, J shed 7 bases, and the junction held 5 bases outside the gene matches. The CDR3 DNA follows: TGCGCCAGCAGTGAAAGGGACAGGGGGGAAAATGAGCAGTTCTTC. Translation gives CASSERDRGENEQFF.

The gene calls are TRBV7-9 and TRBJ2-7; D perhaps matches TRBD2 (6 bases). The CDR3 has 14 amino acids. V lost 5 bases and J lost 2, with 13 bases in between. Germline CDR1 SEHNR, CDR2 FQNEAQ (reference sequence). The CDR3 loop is CASSQRDSPYEQYF. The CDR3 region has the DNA TGTGCCAGCAGCCAAAGGGACTCCCCCTACGAGCAGTACTTC.

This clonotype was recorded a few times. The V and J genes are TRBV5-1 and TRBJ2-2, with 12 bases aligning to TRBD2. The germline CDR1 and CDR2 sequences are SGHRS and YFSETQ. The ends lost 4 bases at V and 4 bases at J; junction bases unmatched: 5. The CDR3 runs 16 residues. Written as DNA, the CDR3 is TGCGCCAGCAGCATGACTAGCGGGAGCTTCACCGGGGAGCTGTTTTTT. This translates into CASSMTSGSFTGELFF.

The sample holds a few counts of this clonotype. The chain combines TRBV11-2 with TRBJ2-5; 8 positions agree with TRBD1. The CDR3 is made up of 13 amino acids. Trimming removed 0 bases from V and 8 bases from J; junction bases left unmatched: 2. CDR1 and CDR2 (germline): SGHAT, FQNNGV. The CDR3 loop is CASSLDRGHTQYF. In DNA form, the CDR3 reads TGTGCCAGCAGCTTAGACAGGGGGCATACCCAGTACTTC.

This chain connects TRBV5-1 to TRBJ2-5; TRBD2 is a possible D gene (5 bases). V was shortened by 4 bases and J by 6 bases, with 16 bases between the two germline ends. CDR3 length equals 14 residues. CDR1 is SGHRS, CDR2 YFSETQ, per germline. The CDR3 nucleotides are TGCGCCAGCAGCCCTGAGGGTTACTTAAAGACCCAGTACTTC. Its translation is CASSPEGYLKTQYF.

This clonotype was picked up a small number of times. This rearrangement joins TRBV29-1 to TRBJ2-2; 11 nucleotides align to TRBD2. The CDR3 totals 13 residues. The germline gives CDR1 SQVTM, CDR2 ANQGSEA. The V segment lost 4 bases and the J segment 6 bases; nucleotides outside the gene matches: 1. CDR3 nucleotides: TGCAGCGTTGTACTAGCGGGAGCCGGGGAGCTGTTTTTT. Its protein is CSVVLAGAGELFF.

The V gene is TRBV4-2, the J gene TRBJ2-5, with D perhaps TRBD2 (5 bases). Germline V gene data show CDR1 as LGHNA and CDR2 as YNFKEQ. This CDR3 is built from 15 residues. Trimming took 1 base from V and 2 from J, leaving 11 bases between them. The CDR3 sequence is CASSQAAGIQETQYF. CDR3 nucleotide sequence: TGTGCCAGCAGCCAAGCTGCCGGGATACAAGAGACCCAGTACTTC.

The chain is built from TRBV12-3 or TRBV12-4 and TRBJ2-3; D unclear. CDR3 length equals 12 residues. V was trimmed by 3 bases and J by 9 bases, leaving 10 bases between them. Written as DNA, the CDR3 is TGTGCCAGCAGTTTCGTCGCGAAAACGCAGTATTTT. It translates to CASSFVAKTQYF.

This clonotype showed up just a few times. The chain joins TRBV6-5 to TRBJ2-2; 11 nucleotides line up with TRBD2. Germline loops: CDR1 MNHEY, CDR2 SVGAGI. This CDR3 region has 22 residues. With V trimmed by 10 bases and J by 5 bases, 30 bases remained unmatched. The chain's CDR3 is CATGGRTQHKTSGTSGTGELFF. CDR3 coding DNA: TGTGCCACCGGAGGACGGACCCAACATAAGACCTCCGGGACTAGCGGTACCGGGGAGCTGTTTTTT.

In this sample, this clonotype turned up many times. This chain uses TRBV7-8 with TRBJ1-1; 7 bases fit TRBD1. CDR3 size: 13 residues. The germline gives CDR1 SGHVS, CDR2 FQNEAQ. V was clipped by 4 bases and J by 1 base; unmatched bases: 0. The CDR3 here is CASSWDRNTEAFF. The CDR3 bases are TGTGCCAGCAGCTGGGACAGGAACACTGAAGCTTTCTTT.

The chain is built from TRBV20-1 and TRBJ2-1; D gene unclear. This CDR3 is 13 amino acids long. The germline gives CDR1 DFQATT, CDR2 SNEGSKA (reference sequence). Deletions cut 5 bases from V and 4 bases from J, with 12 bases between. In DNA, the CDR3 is TGCAGTGCTGCCTTTTTCGGGTACAATGAGCAGTTCTTC. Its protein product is CSAAFFGYNEQFF.

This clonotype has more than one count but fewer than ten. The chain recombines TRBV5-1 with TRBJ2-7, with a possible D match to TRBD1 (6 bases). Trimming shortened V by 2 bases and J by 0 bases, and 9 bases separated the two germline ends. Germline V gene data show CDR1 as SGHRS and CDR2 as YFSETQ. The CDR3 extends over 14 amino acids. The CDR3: CASSFRDNSYEQYF. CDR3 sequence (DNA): TGCGCCAGCAGCTTTCGGGACAACTCCTACGAGCAGTACTTC.

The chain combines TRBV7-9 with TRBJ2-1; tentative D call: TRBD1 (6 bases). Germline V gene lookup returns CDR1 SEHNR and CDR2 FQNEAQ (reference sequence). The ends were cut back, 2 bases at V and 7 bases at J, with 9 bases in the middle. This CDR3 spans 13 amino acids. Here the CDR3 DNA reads TGTGCCAGCAGCTTAACGACAGGTAATGAGCAGTTCTTC. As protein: CASSLTTGNEQFF.

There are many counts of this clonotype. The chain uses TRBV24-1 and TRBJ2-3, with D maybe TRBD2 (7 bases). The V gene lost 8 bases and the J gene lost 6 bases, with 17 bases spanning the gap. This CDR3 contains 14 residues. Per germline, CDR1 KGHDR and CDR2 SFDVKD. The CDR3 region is CATTGAGARDTQYF. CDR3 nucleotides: TGTGCCACCACAGGGGCGGGGGCCAGGGATACGCAGTATTTT.

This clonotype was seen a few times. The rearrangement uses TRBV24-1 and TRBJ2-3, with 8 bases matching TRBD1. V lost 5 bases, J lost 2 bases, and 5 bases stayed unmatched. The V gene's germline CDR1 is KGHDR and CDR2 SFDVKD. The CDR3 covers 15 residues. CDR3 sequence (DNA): TGTGCCACCAGTGTAGGGACAGGCTACACAGATACGCAGTATTTT. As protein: CATSVGTGYTDTQYF.

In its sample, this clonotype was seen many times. CDR3 amino acids: CASSLAAGANPTEAFF. The CDR3 region has the DNA TGTGCCAGCAGCTTAGCGGCAGGAGCGAACCCCACTGAAGCTTTCTTT. This chain joins TRBV11-2 and TRBJ1-1; D gene uncertain. V gave up 1 base and J gave up 4 bases, with 16 bases separating them. CDR3 length: 16 amino acids. From germline, CDR1 is SGHAT and CDR2 FQNNGV.

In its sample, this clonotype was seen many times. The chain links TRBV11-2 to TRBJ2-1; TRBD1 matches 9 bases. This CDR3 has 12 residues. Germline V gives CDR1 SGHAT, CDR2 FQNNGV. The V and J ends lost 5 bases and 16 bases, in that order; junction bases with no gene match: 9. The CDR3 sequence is CASSPRDRVIFF. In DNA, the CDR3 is TGTGCCAGCAGCCCTCGGGACAGGGTCATATTCTTC.